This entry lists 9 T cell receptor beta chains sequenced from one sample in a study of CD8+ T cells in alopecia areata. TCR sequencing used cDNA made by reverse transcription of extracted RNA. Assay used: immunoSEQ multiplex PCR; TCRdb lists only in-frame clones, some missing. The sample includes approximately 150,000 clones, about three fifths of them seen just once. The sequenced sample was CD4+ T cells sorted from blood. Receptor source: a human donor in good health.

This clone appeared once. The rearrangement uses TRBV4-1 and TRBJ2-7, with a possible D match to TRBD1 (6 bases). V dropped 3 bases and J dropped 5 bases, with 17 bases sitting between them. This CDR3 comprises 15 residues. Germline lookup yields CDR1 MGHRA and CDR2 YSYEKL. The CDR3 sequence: CASSHRKGERDEQYF. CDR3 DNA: TGCGCCAGCAGCCACAGAAAGGGGGAACGCGACGAGCAGTACTTC.

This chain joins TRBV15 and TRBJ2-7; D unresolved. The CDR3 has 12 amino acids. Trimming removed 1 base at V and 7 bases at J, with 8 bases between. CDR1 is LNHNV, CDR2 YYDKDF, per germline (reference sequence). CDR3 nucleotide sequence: TGTGCCACCAGCAGAGGGGCTACGGAGCAGTACTTC. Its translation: CATSRGATEQYF.

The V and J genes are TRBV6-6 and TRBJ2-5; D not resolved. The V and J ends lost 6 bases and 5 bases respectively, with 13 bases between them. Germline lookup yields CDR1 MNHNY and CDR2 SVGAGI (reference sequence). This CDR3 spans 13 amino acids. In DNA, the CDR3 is TGTGCCAGCAGCGGGTACCTGAGGGAGACCCAGTACTTC. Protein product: CASSGYLRETQYF.

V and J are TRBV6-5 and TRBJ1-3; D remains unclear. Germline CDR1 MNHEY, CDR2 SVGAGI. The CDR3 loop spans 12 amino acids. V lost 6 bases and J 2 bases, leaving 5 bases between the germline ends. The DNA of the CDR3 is TGTGCCAGCAGAGGCCCTGGAAACACCATATATTTT. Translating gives CASRGPGNTIYF.

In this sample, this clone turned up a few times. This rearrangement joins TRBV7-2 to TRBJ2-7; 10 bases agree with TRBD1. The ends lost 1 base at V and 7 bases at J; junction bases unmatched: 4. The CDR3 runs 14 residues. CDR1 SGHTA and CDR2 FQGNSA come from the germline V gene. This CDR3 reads CASSLVTGGGEQYF. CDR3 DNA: TGTGCCAGCAGCTTAGTGACAGGGGGCGGGGAGCAGTACTTC.

The CDR3 coding sequence is TGCGCCAGCAGCTTAGATCAGGGGACTGCCTACGAGCAGTACTTC. It codes for CASSLDQGTAYEQYF. The gene calls are TRBV5-1 and TRBJ2-7; D is perhaps TRBD1 or TRBD2 (6 bases each). This CDR3 has 15 amino acids. The V and J ends lost 2 bases and 2 bases respectively, with 14 bases between them. Germline values: CDR1 SGHRS, CDR2 YFSETQ.

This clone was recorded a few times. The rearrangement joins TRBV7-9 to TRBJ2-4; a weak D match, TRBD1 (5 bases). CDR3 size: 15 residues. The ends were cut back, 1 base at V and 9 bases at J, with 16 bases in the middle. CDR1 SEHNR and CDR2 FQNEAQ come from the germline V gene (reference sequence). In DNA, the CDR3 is TGTGCCAGCAGCTTAGGAGTAGGGGCGGTCGGCATTCAGTACTTC. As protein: CASSLGVGAVGIQYF. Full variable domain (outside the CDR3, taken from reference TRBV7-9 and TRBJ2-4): DTGVSQNPRHKITKRGQNVTFRCDPISEHNRLYWYRQTLGQGPEFLTYFQNEAQLEKSRLLSDRFSAERPKGSFSTLEIQRTEQGDSAMYLCASSLGVGAVGIQYFGAGTRLSVL.

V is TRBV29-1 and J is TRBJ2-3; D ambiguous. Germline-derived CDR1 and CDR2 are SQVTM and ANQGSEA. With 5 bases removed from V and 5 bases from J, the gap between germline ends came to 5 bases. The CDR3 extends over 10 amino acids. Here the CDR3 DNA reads TGCAGCGTTCTCAGAGATACGCAGTATTTT. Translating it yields CSVLRDTQYF.

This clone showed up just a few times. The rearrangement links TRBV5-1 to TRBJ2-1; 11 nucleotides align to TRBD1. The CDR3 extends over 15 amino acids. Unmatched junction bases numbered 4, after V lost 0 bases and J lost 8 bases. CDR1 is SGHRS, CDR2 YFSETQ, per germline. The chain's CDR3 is CASSLVGQGAHEQFF. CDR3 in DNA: TGCGCCAGCAGCTTGGTCGGACAGGGGGCACATGAGCAGTTCTTC.